These 8 T cell receptor beta chains were sequenced from one sample in a study of blood T cell repertoires in COVID-19 (dated by TCRdb to the early 2020s). Libraries were built with the immunoSEQ multiplex PCR assay. This immuneACCESS table, as held by TCRdb, lists in-frame sequences with V and J called but not all clones. Of the missing ones, under half trace to an unresolved V gene in checked studies; the others have no known cause. The sample contains approximately 220,000 clones, 65% to 85% of them found a single time. The ten largest clones add up to about 27% of the sample. Sequenced: peripheral blood. These receptors came from a man aged 35-49 years with acute or convalescent COVID-19.

The chain is built from TRBV19 and TRBJ2-1; 7 bases match TRBD1. With 3 bases clipped from V and 3 bases from J, the junction kept 5 bases outside the gene matches. CDR1 and CDR2 from the germline V gene are LNHDA and SQIVND (reference sequence). The CDR3 loop spans 15 amino acids. The CDR3 region is CASSIGTADYNEQFF. CDR3 nucleotide sequence: TGTGCCAGTAGTATCGGGACAGCAGACTACAATGAGCAGTTCTTC.

This clone was seen a few times. The V gene is TRBV13, the J gene TRBJ1-1; perhaps TRBD1 as D (6 bases). Trimming stripped 2 bases from V and 4 bases from J, with 20 bases between. The germline gives CDR1 PRHDT, CDR2 FYEKMQ (reference sequence). The CDR3 covers 17 residues. The CDR3, as DNA: TGTGCCAGCAGCTTATTAGTTCTTAGAAGGGGGAGCACTGAAGCTTTCTTT. It specifies CASSLLVLRRGSTEAFF.

The V call is TRBV4-1, the J call TRBJ1-4; D unresolved. Trimming cost V 0 bases and J 0 bases, with 8 bases left between them. CDR1 is MGHRA and CDR2 is YSYEKL in the germline V gene. This CDR3 region has 16 residues. CDR3 DNA sequence: TGCGCCAGCAGCCAAGATAAACAGACAACTAATGAAAAACTGTTTTTT. Amino acids: CASSQDKQTTNEKLFF.

V usage is TRBV9 and J usage is TRBJ1-2; D unresolved. The V end lost 0 bases, the J end lost 4 bases, and 19 bases lay between the germline ends. The germline CDR1 and CDR2 sequences are SGDLS and YYNGEE. The CDR3 length is 17 residues. The CDR3 reads CASSVGHEPLGSYGYTF. CDR3 DNA sequence: TGTGCCAGCAGCGTAGGACACGAACCCTTAGGGAGCTATGGCTACACCTTC.

V usage is TRBV18 and J usage is TRBJ2-1; D is unresolved. Trimming took off 6 bases at V and 4 bases at J, with 13 bases between the two ends. Germline V gene sequence: CDR1 KGHSH, CDR2 LQKENI. This CDR3 is 14 amino acids long. The CDR3 DNA is TGTGCCAGCTCCTCTGAACTTGTTTACAATGAGCAGTTCTTC. This encodes CASSSELVYNEQFF.

The V gene is TRBV5-1, the J gene TRBJ2-1, with 15 bases matching TRBD2. The CDR3 runs to 17 residues. CDR1 is SGHRS, CDR2 YFSETQ, per germline. V gave up 0 bases and J gave up 5 bases; unmatched junction bases: 3. In nucleotides, the CDR3 is TGCGCCAGCAGCTTGGTGGGACTAGCGGGAGGTCACAATGAGCAGTTCTTC. Translating it yields CASSLVGLAGGHNEQFF.

The chain has TRBV6-5 and TRBJ2-7; tentative D call: TRBD1 (5 bases). Deletions cut 5 bases from V and 1 base from J, with 12 bases between. CDR1 MNHEY and CDR2 SVGAGI come from the germline V gene. CDR3 length: 14 amino acids. The CDR3 sequence is CASSQIQGSYEQYF. The CDR3 bases are TGTGCCAGCAGTCAAATCCAGGGTTCCTACGAGCAGTACTTC.

The chain employs TRBV19 and TRBJ2-6, with 12 positions matching TRBD2. Trimming cost V 10 bases and J 1 base; bases outside gene matches: 5. This CDR3 has 16 residues. Germline CDR1 is LNHDA and CDR2 is SQIVND (reference sequence). The CDR3 loop reads CATSGLAGSGANVLTF. The DNA of the CDR3 is TGTGCCACTTCAGGACTAGCGGGGTCTGGGGCCAACGTCCTGACTTTC. The variable domain in full, with the rest retrieved from reference TRBV19 and TRBJ2-6, is DGGITQSPKYLFRKEGQNVTLSCEQNLNHDAMYWYRQDPGQGLRLIYYSQIVNDFQKGDIAEGYSVSREKKESFPLTVTSAQKNPTAFYLCATSGLAGSGANVLTFGAGSRLTVL.